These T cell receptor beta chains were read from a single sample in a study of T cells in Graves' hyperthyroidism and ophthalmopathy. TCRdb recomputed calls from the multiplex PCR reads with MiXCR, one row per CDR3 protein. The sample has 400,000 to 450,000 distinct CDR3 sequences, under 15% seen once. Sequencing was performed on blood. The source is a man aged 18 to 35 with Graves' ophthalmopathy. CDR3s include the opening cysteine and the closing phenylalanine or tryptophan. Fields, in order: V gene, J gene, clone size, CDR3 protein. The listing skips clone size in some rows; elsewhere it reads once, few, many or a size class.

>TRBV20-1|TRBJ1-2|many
CSARDQGPYGYTF
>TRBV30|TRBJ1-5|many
CAWSYRGGNQPQHF
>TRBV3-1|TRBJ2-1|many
CASSQRDRGFYNEQFF
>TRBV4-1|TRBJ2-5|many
CASSQDGAGGRETQYF
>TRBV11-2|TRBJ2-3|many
CASSPPGSRTDTQYF
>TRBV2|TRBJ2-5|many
CASSEAIQETQYF
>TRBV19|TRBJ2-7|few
CASSWDSGSYEQYF
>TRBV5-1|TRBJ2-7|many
CASSYRDGNEQYF
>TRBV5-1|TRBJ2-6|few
CASSLGQVGAGANVLTF
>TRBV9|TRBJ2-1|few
CASSVDPGVGLEQFF
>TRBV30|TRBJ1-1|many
CAWNRGMNTEAFF
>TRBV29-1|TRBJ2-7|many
CSVSQRLSYEQYF
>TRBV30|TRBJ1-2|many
CAWSQGYGYTF
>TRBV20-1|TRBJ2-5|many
CSATSGGSAMGSQYF
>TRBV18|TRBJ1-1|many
CASSNRGTEAFF
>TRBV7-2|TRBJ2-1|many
CASSLDRAGVNEQFF
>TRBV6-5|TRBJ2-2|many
CASSYSLSGELFF
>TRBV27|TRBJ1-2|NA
CASSFSSQGGNYGYTF
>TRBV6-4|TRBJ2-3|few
CASSAGPWFGTQYF
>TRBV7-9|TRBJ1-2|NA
CASSSRGETYGYTF
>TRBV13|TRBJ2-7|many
CASPGLASGEQYF
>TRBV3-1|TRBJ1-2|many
CASTPTGTNYGYTF
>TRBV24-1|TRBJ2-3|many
CATEGASTDTQYF
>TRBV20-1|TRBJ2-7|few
CSARPRRLNNEQYF
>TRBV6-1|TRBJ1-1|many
CASSEASTGKTGAFF
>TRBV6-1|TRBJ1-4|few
CASSKPITRSNEKLFF
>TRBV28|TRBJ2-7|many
CASSLIWGAGGGYEQYF
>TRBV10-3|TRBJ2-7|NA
CAISEPIGVPEQYF
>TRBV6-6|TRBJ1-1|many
CASSYSSRVAFF
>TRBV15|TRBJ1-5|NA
CATSTPLSPVTLVYSNQPQHF
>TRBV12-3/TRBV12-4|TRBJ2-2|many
CASSLGDRRELFF
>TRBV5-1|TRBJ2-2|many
CASSLGLAGNTGELFF